This TCR beta chain came from a study of T cell responses to AZD1222 COVID-19 vaccine. Germline CDR1 is LNHDA and CDR2 is SQIVND (reference sequence). The CDR3 is 16 amino acids. With V trimmed by 5 bases and J by 11 bases, 19 bases remained unmatched. The assay was immunoSEQ multiplex PCR, and TCRdb's table has in-frame clones only and misses some. The sample lists approximately 150,000 clones, 85% to 95% occurring once. The sequencing used peripheral blood, collected on day 0 of AZD1222 vaccination. This sequence originates from an adult in good health. The chain couples TRBV19 to TRBJ1-1; 8 bases agree with TRBD1. The CDR3 bases are TGTGCCAGTAGTCACTGGTGGGGCAGGGGGCCCCCCGATGCTTTCTTT. Encoded protein: CASSHWWGRGPPDAFF.